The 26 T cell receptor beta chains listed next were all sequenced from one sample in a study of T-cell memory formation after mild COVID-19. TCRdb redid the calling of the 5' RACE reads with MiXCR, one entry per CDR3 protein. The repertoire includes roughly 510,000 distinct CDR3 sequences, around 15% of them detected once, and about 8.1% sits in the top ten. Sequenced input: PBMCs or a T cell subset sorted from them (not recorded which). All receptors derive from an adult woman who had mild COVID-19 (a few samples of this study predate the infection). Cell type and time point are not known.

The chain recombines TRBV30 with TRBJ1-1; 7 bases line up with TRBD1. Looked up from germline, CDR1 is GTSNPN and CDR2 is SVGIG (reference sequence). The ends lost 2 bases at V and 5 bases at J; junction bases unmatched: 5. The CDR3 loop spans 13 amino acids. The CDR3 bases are TGTGCCTGGAGTACATACAGGGGTACTGAAGCTTTCTTT. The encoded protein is CAWSTYRGTEAFF.

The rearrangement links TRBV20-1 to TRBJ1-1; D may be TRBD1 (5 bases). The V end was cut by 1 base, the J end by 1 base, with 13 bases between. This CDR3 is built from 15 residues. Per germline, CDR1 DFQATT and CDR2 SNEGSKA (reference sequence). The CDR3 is CSARGRGYGNTEAFF. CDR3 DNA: TGCAGTGCTAGAGGAAGGGGATACGGGAACACTGAAGCTTTCTTT.

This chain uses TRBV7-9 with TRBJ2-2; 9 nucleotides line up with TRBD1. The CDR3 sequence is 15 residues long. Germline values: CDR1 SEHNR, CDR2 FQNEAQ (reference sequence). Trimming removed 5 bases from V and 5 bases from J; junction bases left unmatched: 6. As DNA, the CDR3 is TGTGCCAGCAGCCCGGGACAGGGACTAACCGGGGAGCTGTTTTTT. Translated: CASSPGQGLTGELFF.

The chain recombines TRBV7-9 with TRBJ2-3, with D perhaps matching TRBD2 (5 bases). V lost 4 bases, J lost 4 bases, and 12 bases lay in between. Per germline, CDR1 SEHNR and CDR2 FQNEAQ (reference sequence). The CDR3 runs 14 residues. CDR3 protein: CASSSERGPDTQYF. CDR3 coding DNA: TGTGCCAGCAGCTCGGAGCGAGGGCCAGATACGCAGTATTTT.

Here the CDR3 reads CASRIGSNTEAFF. The DNA of the CDR3 is TGTGCCAGCAGAATAGGATCAAACACTGAAGCTTTCTTT. The V gene is TRBV2, the J gene TRBJ1-1; no definite D call. Germline-derived CDR1 and CDR2 are SNHLY and FYNNEI. CDR3 size: 13 residues. The V end was cut by 6 bases, the J end by 2 bases, with 10 bases between.

The CDR3 loop reads CASSLGPLIDEQFF. As DNA, the CDR3 is TGTGCCAGCAGCTTAGGCCCCCTGATAGATGAGCAGTTCTTC. The rearrangement uses TRBV7-2 and TRBJ2-1; no clear D gene. Trimming took off 1 base at V and 8 bases at J, with 12 bases between the two ends. There are 14 residues in the CDR3. Germline CDR1 SGHTA, CDR2 FQGNSA.

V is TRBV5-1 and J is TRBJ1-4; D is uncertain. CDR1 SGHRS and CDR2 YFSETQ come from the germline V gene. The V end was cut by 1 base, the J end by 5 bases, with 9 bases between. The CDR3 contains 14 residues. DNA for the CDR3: TGCGCCAGCAGCTTGACGGACTCGAATGAAAAACTGTTTTTT. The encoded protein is CASSLTDSNEKLFF.

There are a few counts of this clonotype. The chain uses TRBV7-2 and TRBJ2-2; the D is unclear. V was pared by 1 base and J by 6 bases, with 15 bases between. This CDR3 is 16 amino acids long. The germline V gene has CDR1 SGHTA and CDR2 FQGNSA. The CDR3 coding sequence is TGTGCCAGCAGCTTAGTTTCGTACATTTACGCCGGGGAGCTGTTTTTT. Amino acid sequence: CASSLVSYIYAGELFF.

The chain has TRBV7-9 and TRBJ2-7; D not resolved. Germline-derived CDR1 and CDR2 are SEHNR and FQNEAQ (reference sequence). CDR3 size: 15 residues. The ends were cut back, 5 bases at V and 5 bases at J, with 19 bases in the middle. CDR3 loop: CASSATLVGVDEQYF. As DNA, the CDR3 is TGTGCCAGCAGCGCGACCCTAGTAGGAGTCGACGAGCAGTACTTC. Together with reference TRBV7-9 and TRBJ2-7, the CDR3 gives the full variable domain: DTGVSQNPRHKITKRGQNVTFRCDPISEHNRLYWYRQTLGQGPEFLTYFQNEAQLEKSRLLSDRFSAERPKGSFSTLEIQRTEQGDSAMYLCASSATLVGVDEQYFGPGTRLTVT.

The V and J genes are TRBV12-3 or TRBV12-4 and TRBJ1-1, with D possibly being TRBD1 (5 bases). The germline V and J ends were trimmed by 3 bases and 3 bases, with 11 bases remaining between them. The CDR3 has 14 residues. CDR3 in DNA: TGTGCCAGCAGTTTGGGGGTCCCCTACACTGAAGCTTTCTTT. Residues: CASSLGVPYTEAFF.

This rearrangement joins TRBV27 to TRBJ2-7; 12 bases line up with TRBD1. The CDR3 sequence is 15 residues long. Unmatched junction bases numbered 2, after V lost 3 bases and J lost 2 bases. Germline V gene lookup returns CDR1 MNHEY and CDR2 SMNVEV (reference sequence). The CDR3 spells CASSFGTGGPYEQYF. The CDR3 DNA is TGTGCCAGCAGTTTCGGGACAGGGGGCCCCTACGAGCAGTACTTC.

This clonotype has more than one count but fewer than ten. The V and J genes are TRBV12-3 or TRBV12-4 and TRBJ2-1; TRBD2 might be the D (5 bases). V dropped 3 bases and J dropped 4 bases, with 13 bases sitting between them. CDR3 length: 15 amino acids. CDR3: CASSLSSHLYNEQFF. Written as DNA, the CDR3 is TGTGCCAGCAGTTTGTCTAGCCATCTGTACAATGAGCAGTTCTTC.

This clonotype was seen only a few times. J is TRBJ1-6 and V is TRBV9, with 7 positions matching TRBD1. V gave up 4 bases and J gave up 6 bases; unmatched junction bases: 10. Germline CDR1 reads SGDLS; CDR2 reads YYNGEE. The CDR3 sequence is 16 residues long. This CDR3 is CASSPESTGINSPLHF. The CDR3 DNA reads TGTGCCAGCAGCCCGGAATCGACAGGGATTAATTCACCCCTCCACTTT. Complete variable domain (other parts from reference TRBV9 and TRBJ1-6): DSGVTQTPKHLITATGQRVTLRCSPRSGDLSVYWYQQSLDQGLQFLIQYYNGEERAKGNILERFSAQQFPDLHSELNLSSLELGDSALYFCASSPESTGINSPLHFGNGTRLTVT.

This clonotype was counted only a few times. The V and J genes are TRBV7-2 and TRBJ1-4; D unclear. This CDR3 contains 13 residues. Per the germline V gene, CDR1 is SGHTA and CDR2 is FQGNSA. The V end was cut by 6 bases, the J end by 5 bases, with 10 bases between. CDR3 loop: CASRGLGNEKLFF. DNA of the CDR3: TGTGCCAGCAGGGGCCTGGGCAATGAAAAACTGTTTTTT.

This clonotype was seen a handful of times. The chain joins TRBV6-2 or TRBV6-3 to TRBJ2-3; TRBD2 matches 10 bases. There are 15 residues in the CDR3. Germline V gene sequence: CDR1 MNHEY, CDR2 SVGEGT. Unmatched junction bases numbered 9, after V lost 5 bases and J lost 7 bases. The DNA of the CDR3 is TGTGCCAGCAGTAGGACTAGCGGTCATGGGTATACGCAGTATTTT. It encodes CASSRTSGHGYTQYF.

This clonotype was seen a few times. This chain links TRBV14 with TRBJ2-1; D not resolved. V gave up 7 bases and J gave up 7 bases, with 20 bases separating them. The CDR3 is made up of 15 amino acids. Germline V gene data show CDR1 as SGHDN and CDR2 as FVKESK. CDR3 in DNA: TGTGCCAGCAACTACTACTCCGGGTCCAGGAATGAGCAGTTCTTC. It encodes CASNYYSGSRNEQFF.

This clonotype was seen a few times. DNA of the CDR3: TGCGCCAGCAGCTTGGGTAACTTAAGGGATACCTACGAGCAGTACTTC. Its protein product is CASSLGNLRDTYEQYF. The chain employs TRBV5-1 and TRBJ2-7, with D unresolved. V was pared by 0 bases and J by 2 bases, with 15 bases between. The CDR3 runs to 16 residues. CDR1 SGHRS and CDR2 YFSETQ come from the germline V gene.

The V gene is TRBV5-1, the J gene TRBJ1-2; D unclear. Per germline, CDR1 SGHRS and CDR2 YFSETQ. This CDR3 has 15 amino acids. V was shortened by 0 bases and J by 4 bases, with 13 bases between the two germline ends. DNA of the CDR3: TGCGCCAGCAGCTTGGCAGCAGAACTAGGCTATGGCTACACCTTC. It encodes CASSLAAELGYGYTF.

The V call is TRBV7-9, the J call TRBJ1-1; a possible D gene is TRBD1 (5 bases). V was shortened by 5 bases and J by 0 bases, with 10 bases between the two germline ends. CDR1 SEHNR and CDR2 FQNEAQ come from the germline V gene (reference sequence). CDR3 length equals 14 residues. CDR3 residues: CASSRPGLNTEAFF. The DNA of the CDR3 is TGTGCCAGCAGCCGGCCAGGGTTGAACACTGAAGCTTTCTTT.

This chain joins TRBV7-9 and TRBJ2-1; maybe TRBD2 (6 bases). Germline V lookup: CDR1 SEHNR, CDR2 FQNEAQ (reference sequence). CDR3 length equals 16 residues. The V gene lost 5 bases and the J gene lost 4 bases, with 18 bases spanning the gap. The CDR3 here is CASSGTAGGAYNEQFF. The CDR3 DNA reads TGTGCCAGCAGCGGAACCGCCGGCGGGGCGTACAATGAGCAGTTCTTC.

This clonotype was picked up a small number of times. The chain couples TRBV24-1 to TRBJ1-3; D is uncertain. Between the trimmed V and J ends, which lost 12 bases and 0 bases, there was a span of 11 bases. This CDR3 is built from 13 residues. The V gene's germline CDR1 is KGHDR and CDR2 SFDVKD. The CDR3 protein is CASSEHSGNTIYF. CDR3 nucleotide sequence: TGTGCCTCCTCAGAGCACTCTGGAAACACCATATATTTT.

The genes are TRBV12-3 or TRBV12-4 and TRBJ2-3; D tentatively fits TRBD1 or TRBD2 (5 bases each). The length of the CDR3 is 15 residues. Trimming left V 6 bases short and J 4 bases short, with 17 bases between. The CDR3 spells CASSMTEDLADTQYF. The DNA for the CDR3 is TGTGCCAGCAGCATGACAGAGGACTTAGCAGATACGCAGTATTTT.

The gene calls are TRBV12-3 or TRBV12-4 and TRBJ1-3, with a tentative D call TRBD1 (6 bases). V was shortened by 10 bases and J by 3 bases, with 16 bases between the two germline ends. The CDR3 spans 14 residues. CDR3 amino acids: CATGKGGNGNTIYF. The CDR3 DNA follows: TGTGCCACCGGGAAAGGGGGGAATGGAAACACCATATATTTT.

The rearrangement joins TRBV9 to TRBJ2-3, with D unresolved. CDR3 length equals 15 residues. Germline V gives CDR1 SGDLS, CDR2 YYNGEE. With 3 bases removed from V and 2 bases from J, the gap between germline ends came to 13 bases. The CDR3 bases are TGTGCCAGCAGCGCAGACGACCGATCCACAGATACGCAGTATTTT. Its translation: CASSADDRSTDTQYF.

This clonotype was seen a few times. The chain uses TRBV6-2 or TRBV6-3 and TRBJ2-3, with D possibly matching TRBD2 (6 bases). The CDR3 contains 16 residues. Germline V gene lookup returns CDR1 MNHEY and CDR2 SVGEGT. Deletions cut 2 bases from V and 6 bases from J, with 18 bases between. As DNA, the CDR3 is TGTGCCAGCAGTTACACGGCGACTAGGTTTGAGGATACGCAGTATTTT. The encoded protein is CASSYTATRFEDTQYF.

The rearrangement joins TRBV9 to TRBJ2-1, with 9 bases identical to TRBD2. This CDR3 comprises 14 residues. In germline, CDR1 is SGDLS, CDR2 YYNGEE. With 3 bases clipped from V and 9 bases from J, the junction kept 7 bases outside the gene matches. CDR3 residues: CASSGLSGRGEQFF. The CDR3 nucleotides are TGTGCCAGCAGCGGACTTAGCGGGAGAGGTGAGCAGTTCTTC.